The 3 T cell receptor beta chains below were found in one sample sequenced in a study of cytomegalovirus exposure and HLA in healthy donors. 13 Jbeta primers and 60 Vbeta primers were used for the PCR. Clones were sequenced by immunoSEQ multiplex PCR, and TCRdb holds only the in-frame ones, with some missing. The table shows some 80,000 clones, with about 79% occurring only once. The sample was PBMCs. Receptor source: a man aged 18 to 30 in good health and CMV-seropositive.

This clone was recorded a few times. The V call is TRBV2, the J call TRBJ1-4, with D perhaps matching TRBD1 (5 bases). Germline CDR1 is SNHLY and CDR2 is FYNNEI. V gave up 2 bases and J gave up 11 bases, with 12 bases separating them. The CDR3 contains 13 residues. The CDR3 loop is CASSERGRWKLFF. The CDR3 bases are TGTGCCAGCAGTGAACGGGGGAGGTGGAAACTGTTTTTT. The full variable domain, rest sourced from reference TRBV2 and TRBJ1-4, is EPEVTQTPSHQVTQMGQEVILRCVPISNHLYFYWYRQILGQKVEFLVSFYNNEISEKSEIFDDQFSVERPDGSNFTLKIRSTKLEDSAMYFCASSERGRWKLFFGSGTQLSVL.

The chain has TRBV6-1 and TRBJ1-1; D remains ambiguous. V dropped 0 bases and J dropped 1 base, with 9 bases sitting between them. The CDR3 is made up of 15 amino acids. The V gene's germline CDR1 is MNHNS and CDR2 SASEGT. CDR3 protein: CASSEASYQNTEAFF. As DNA, the CDR3 is TGTGCCAGCAGTGAAGCTAGTTACCAGAACACTGAAGCTTTCTTT.

The V call is TRBV7-9, the J call TRBJ1-1; the D gene is possibly TRBD1 (6 bases). Germline CDR1 SEHNR, CDR2 FQNEAQ (reference sequence). Trimming left V 5 bases short and J 5 bases short, with 24 bases between. CDR3 size: 17 residues. The CDR3 DNA reads as TGTGCCAGCAGCCATAGAAACCCAAACAGGGTCGCGACTGAAGCTTTCTTT. Protein product: CASSHRNPNRVATEAFF.